This T cell receptor beta chain is drawn from a study of cytomegalovirus exposure and HLA in healthy donors (dated 2017 in TCRdb). About the full investigation: In an earlier analysis of under 750 of the donors, approximately 300 Gb of sequence data and 117 million unique TCR beta sequences from about 190 million T cells were reported. The study combined high-throughput TCR immunosequencing, statistical association of individual TCRs with disease status, and machine learning to predict cytomegalovirus infection status. Both class I and class II loci were covered by HLA typing, at four-digit resolution. Every repertoire in the discovery cohort had been generated on one and the same sequencing platform. In a later analysis, previously published TCR beta repertoires from 550 to 750 donors were re-analyzed and high-resolution HLA genotyping was added so that TCR occurrence patterns could be studied. About 5 DR-DQ haplotypes were handled as single units for association and clustering, since linkage in the cohort was strong. Among the approximately 400 genotyped donors, around 81% belonged to the genetic ancestry cluster associated with self-reported Caucasian donors. An earlier analysis of around 640 of the donors used high-throughput TCR beta sequencing to judge whether each TCR beta V gene segment behaved as functional or pseudogenic. The study used immunosequencing to profile the T cell repertoires of several hundred subjects and linked those repertoires to cytomegalovirus serostatus. Along with the approximately 600-subject first cohort, a separate validation cohort of about 110 different subjects was used. Donor age, sex, ethnicity and CMV serostatus were collected together with the repertoire data. Genome-wide SNP genotypes for about 55% of the roughly 670 donors were used in a later genetic analysis, which treated that subset as a discovery cohort. Rather than using new phenotypic data, the later analysis identified candidate immune exposures from TCR beta sequences and from how often those sequences occurred across donors. Typing coverage varied by locus: about 620-630 donors for A, B, C, DRB1 and DQB1; under 550 for DQA1; nearly 610 for DPA1; roughly 470 for DPB1. Among approximately 370 genotyped donors of the cohort, an average of approximately 240,000 unique TCR beta nucleotide sequences was sequenced per donor, of which about 18% were non-productive. The study aimed to test whether cataloging public T cell receptors could reveal signatures of past pathogen exposure. An early release that covered roughly 600 HLA-typed donors contained 250 to 350 gigabases of sequencing data and 75 million to 100 million unique TCR sequences.

The cohort comprised some 680 healthy bone marrow donors. All cohort members were sampled while nominally healthy, although unrecorded immune exposures were likely present. The donor was CMV seropositive and belonged to the group of more than 250 seropositive cohort members. A peripheral blood sample was collected from each donor, and TCR beta sequencing was performed on peripheral blood mononuclear cells. The Qiagen DNeasy Blood Extraction Kit was used to extract genomic DNA from the blood cell samples. For this clone: What antigen it recognizes has not been identified. One base away there is no much larger clone; base qualities are not given.

Study-level results and caveats: Compared with the roughly 600-donor mean, donors in an Asian-associated ancestry cluster had fewer N-insertions in productive TCRs, according to a later genetic analysis. V-gene and J-gene trimming of TCR beta chains was associated with a missense DCLRE1C variant in a later genetic analysis, and the association was replicated in an independent cohort. The cohort was sequenced for TCR beta chains only, and without alpha or paired-chain data the features that could be detected were limited. An earlier analysis of roughly 570 of the donors showed that most TCR beta V segments appeared in productive rearrangements either about 87% or about 30% of the time, which broadly matched IMGT annotations. The study gave a list of more than 150 TCR beta chains associated with cytomegalovirus. Because counts were too low, about 18 rarely observed V segments, including chromosome 9 orphons, were excluded from the earlier analysis of some 540 of the donors. A later analysis found that TCR association rates varied across HLA loci, with DRB1 alleles showing the most associated TCRs and HLA-C alleles the fewest. In a later analysis, HLA-associated TCR beta chains showed more clonal expansion and lower generation probabilities than non-associated chains that were equally common. The sequencing pipeline was judged likely to have produced a cluster of highly shared sequence variants as a technical artifact. Specific HLA alleles were associated with 15,000 to 20,000 TCR beta sequences at a false discovery rate of 0.05 in a later analysis. Because some donors lacked HLA typing at each locus, the association tests relied only on the typed subset. Three of the identified cytomegalovirus-associated TCR beta chains were confirmed in vitro to be specific for cytomegalovirus antigens. When HLA alleles, especially DR and DQ, strongly co-occurred, TCR associations were difficult to assign to individual alleles. According to a later analysis, parvovirus B19, influenza, CMV and Epstein-Barr virus appeared linked to several top co-occurrence clusters. The only immune exposure information available for the cohort was CMV serostatus. Presence/absence analyses assumed roughly uniform sequencing depth across donors, an assumption that may not hold. In both the original and validation cohorts, the classifier was reported to diagnose cytomegalovirus status with high specificity and sensitivity. The 87-base-pair reads could not distinguish some IMGT-functional V segments, including TRBV6-2 and TRBV6-3, so those segments were excluded. Linkage disequilibrium might explain the correlated functional status among segregating V segments, but an unknown experimental factor could not be ruled out. A further reported finding was that TCR beta sequences accurately predicted the HLA-A and HLA-B alleles for most subjects in the first cohort. It was suggested by the authors that the approach could potentially be generalized to other disease states and immunological phenotypes. In a later analysis, most CMV-associated TCR beta chains were found to appear HLA-restricted, with HLA associations seemingly driven largely by CMV exposure. While some public TCRs were present in many individuals, most TCR sequences turned up only very rarely across donors.

The library was prepared using the immunoSEQ multiplex PCR assay. For the multiplex PCR, a mixture combining 60 forward primers for TCR Vbeta segments and 13 reverse primers for TCR Jbeta segments was used. A multiplex PCR assay on genomic DNA amplified the CDR3 region of rearranged TCR beta genes. On the Illumina HiSeq System, the amplified TCR beta libraries were sequenced as 87-base-pair reads. Per the original workflow: A later analysis counted approximately 76 million unique TCR beta chains across the 666 repertoires, and some 12 million of these chains were shared by at least two donors. Raw reads were error-corrected and collapsed into unique sequences with a nearest-neighbor algorithm that merged closely related sequences to remove PCR and sequencing errors. Alignment of CDR3 sequences to IMGT reference sequences was used to assign V, D and J gene segments. For a sequence to be retained, a match of at least six nucleotides was required to both a V gene segment and a J gene segment. Rearrangements were classified as productive when the CDR3 lacked stop codons and remained in frame with V and J, and all other rearrangements were classified as non-productive. Following IMGT convention, CDR3 was defined as the stretch from the second conserved V-encoded cysteine to the conserved J-encoded phenylalanine. In an earlier analysis of more than 550 of the donors, sequences lacking an unambiguous match to a single V gene segment were excluded. In an earlier analysis of 587 of the donors, V segments were called functional above 56.7% productive rearrangements and were called segregating when the between-donor standard deviation exceeded 5%. A statistical classification framework was built for diagnosing cytomegalovirus status from the catalog of TCR beta chain sequences. A later analysis assigned V and J genes by comparing TCR nucleotide sequences with IMGT/GENE-DB human TR gene sequences. A later analysis assigned CDR3 sequences and most-parsimonious VDJ recombination scenarios with the TCRdist pipeline. In a later analysis, each TCR beta chain was defined by its CDR3 amino acid sequence together with its V-gene family, and reads lacking a unique V-gene family were excluded. As a way to deal with suspected cross-contamination and a sequencing artifact, a later analysis dropped hundreds of nucleotide sequences that were highly shared and had low generation probability. A later analysis calculated a clonal expansion index for each public chain from normalized within-repertoire ranks of inferred template counts. In a later analysis, generation probabilities were computed using a VDJ recombination model fitted to out-of-frame rearrangements, and the results were checked against IGoR. Hypergeometric tests were used in a later analysis to score TCR-TCR, TCR-HLA and TCR-CMV co-occurrence, with a repertoire-size bias correction applied to the TCR pairs. In a later analysis, false discovery rates were estimated by permuting HLA or CMV assignments 20 times. In a later analysis, co-occurring TCRs were grouped using DBSCAN, and TCRdist sequence similarity was added for clustering within HLA-allele-positive subsets. Repertoires with fewer than 30,000 or more than 120,000 public chains, plus five repertoires with anomalous nucleotide sharing, were excluded from co-occurrence clustering. Sourced from immuneACCESS, this table was stored by TCRdb with only in-frame sequences that have V and J called. A share of the clones is absent; for the studies checked, an unresolved V gene accounts for under half, and the remainder has no known explanation. That table furnishes V, J and clone size, whereas the DNA furnished D and trimming. Within this sample are some 140,000 clones, with roughly 85% of them counted one time only. About 7% of the sample belongs to the ten largest clones.

CDR1 is given as SGHRS and CDR2 as YFSETQ, both from the germline V gene. Taken from cysteine to phenylalanine, the CDR3 has 13 residues. Of all the DNA, just the CDR3 is kept, 39 bases in frame from base 1. Unmatched junction bases come to 9, with V trimmed by 4 bases and J by 9 bases. Sequences were obtained from PBMCs. Recombination connected TRBV5-1 to TRBJ2-5, and TRBD1 matches 7 of the central bases. This TCR came from a man aged 35 to 55 in good health and CMV-seropositive. The CDR3 region reads CASSRVTGEAQYF. The nucleotides read TGCGCCAGCAGCCGGGTTACAGGGGAAGCCCAGTACTTC.